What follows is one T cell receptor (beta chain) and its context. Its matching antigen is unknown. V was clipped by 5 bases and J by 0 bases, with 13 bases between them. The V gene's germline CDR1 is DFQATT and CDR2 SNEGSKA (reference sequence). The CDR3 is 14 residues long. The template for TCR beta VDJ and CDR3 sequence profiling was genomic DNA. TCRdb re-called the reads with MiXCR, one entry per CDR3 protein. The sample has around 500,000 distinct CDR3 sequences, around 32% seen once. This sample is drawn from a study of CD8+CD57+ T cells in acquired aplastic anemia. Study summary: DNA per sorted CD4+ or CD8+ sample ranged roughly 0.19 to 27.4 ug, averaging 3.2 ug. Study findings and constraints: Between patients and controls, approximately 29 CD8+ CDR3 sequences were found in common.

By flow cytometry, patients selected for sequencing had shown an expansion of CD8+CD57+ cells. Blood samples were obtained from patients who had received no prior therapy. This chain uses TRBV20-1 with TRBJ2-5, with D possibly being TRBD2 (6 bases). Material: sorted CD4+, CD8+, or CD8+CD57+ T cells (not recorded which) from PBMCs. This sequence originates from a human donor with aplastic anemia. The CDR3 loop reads CSALPSGYQETQYF. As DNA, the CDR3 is TGCAGTGCTCTCCCCAGCGGGTACCAAGAGACCCAGTACTTC.